This T cell receptor beta chain was captured by sequencing in a study of cytomegalovirus exposure and HLA in healthy donors. Researchers ran the PCR with 60 Vbeta and 13 Jbeta primers. Clones were read by immunoSEQ multiplex PCR, and TCRdb kept only the in-frame ones, dropping some. Seen here are some 150,000 clones, more than 75% observed once, and the top ten hold 3.5%. The CDR3 length is 14 residues. Germline V CDR1 and CDR2: SEHNR, FQNEAQ (reference sequence). Between the trimmed V and J ends, which lost 3 bases and 6 bases, there was a span of 12 bases. This clone has just a few counts. This rearrangement joins TRBV7-9 to TRBJ2-1; D may be TRBD2 (5 bases). This TCR came from a human donor in good health. Material: PBMCs. CDR3 in amino acids: CASSFRGLGNEQFF. The CDR3 bases are TGTGCCAGCAGCTTCCGAGGGCTAGGCAATGAGCAGTTCTTC. Full variable domain (outside the CDR3, taken from reference TRBV7-9 and TRBJ2-1): DTGVSQNPRHKITKRGQNVTFRCDPISEHNRLYWYRQTLGQGPEFLTYFQNEAQLEKSRLLSDRFSAERPKGSFSTLEIQRTEQGDSAMYLCASSFRGLGNEQFFGPGTRLTVL.